The rows below give T cell receptor beta chains drawn from one sample of a study of T cell responses to AZD1222 COVID-19 vaccine. Assay used: immunoSEQ multiplex PCR; TCRdb lists only in-frame clones, some missing. The top ten hold 7.1% of the sample, which has 110,000 or so clones, about 89% seen once. The sequenced sample was peripheral blood, obtained 28 days after the second AZD1222 dose. Source of these receptors: an adult who received the AZD1222 COVID-19 vaccine. CDR3s include the opening cysteine and the closing phenylalanine or tryptophan. A D gene is named only where the DNA matches it firmly.

>TRBJ2-7|TRBD1|TRBV7-9
CASSLSGQGYEQYF
>TRBJ1-1|-|TRBV5-6
CASSLGSVSGFF
>TRBJ2-5|-|TRBV27
CASSHILGQAQETQYF
>TRBJ2-1|TRBD2|TRBV20-1
CSASSATSTNYNEQFF
>TRBJ1-2|-|TRBV2
CASSPRPANYGYTF
>TRBJ1-2|-|TRBV6-7
CASTVGEVGRYTF
>TRBJ2-7|TRBD2|TRBV19
CASSIRPGLAGEEYEQYF
>TRBJ1-2|TRBD1|TRBV5-1
CASSHGQGAWGYTF
>TRBJ2-5|-|TRBV28
CASELLGGETQYF
>TRBJ2-1|-|TRBV6-5
CASRRGQISDEQFF